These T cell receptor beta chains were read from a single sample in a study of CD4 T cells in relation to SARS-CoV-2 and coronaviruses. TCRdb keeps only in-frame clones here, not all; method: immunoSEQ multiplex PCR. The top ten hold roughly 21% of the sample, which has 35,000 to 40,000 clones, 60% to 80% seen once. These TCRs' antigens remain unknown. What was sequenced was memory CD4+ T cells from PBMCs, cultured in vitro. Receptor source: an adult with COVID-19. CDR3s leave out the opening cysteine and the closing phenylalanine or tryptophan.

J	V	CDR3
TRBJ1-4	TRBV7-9	ASSLETGIEKLF
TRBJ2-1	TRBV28	ASSLGQTYNEQF
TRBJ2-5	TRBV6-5	ASRRASSGETQY
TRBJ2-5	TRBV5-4	ASSAGTSGRQTQY
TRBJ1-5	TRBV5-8	ASSTGTGGNQPQH
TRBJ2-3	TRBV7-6	ASSLEQLTDTQY
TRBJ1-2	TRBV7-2	ASSEDRASLYGYT
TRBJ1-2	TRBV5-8	ASSRTGTYGYT
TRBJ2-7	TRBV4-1	ASSQLPRFHEQY
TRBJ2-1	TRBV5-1	ASSWGANEQF
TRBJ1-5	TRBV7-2	ASSSERQGAGQPQH
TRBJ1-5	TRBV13	ASSLDNQPQH
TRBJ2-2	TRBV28	ASSEGLAGGPAGELF
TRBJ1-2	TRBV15	ATSREGGSRGYT
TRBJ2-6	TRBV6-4	ASSDNSGANVLT
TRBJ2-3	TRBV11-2	ASSPLEYTQY
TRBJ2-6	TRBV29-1	SVVLLQGGHSGANVLT
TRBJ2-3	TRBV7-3	ASSPRSGSTDTQY
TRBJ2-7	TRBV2	ASSEATSGRGEQY
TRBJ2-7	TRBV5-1	ASSLSVGGNTYEQY
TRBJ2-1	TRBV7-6	ASSLVPSGGLLNNEQF
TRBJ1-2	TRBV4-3	ASSQGGGYGYT
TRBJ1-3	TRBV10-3	ASRQGIIGNTIY
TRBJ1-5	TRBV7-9	ASSFRIDQPQH
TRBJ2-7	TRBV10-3	AISEGGTDYEQY
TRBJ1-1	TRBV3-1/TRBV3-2	ASSQDLFWGRGRGDTEAF
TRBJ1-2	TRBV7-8	ASSLSGGVWYGYT
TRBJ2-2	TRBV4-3	ASSPGPNTGELF
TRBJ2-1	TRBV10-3	ATRAEKIYNEQF
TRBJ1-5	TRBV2	ASRDRGEGQPQH
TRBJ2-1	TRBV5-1	ASSSLGSGAGYNEQF
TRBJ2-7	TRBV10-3	AISVGGSGLYEQY
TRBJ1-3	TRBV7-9	ASSSNDKYGNTIY
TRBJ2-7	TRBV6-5	ASSYSTGTYEQY
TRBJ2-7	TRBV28	ASTLPSGVEQY
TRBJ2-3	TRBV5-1	ASSLALAGGTDTQY
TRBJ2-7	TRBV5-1	ASSRISKRGYEQY
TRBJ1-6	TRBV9	ASSETQQGSPLH
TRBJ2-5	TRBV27	ASSFSLGVGGETQY
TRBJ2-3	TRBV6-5	ASSQTGATDTQY
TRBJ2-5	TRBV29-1	SVVLPDRARETQY
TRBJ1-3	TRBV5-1	ASSFEGSGNTIY
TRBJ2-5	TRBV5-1	ASSLALGEETQY
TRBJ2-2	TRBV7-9	ASSLSGRNTGELF
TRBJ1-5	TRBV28	ASNRAGVSQPQH
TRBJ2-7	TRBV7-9	ASSLAGISYEQY
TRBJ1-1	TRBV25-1	ASSDRRAEAF
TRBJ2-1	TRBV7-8	ASSPRLAGGYNEQF
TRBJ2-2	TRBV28	ASSLAQGARTGELF
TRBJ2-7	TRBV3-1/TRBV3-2	ASSSNYYEQY
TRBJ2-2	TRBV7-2	ASSLGGTREWSGELF
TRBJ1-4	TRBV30	AWSVIKEKLF
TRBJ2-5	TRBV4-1	ASSPEGGQYQETQY
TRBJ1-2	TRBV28	ASSYSANYGYT
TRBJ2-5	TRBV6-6	ASSYAEETQY
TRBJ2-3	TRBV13	ASSLGLGEFTDTQY
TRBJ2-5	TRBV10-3	AISDFADETQY
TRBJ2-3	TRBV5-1	ASYYSGTQY
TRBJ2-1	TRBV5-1	ASSSALAGVPGNEQF